One sample yielded the 27 T cell receptor beta chains listed below, sequenced in a study of Tregs in tolerant kidney transplant recipients. Mixed chimerism was transient after nonmyeloablative marrow transplants from related graft donors. Using immunoSEQ multiplex PCR, the repertoire was profiled, and TCRdb retains in-frame clones only, with some absent. The sample table includes roughly 23,000 clones. The sequencing here drew on CD4+ T cells from blood (PBMCs), taken 6 months after the transplant. Every receptor here comes from a human patient who received a combined kidney and bone marrow transplant. Some T cells may be transferred from the graft donor.

A note on this clone: The missing CDR3 end, 3 residues past where the read stops, is filled in from the germline J gene. The chain recombines TRBV7-7 with TRBJ2-2, with D unresolved. The CDR3 contains 12 residues. Trimming shortened V by 4 bases and J by 6 bases, and 6 bases separated the two germline ends. Germline CDR1 reads SSHAT; CDR2 reads FNYEAQ (reference sequence). The CDR3 bases that were read are TGTGCCAGCAGCTCAGAATCCGGGGAG. This translates into CASSSESGE. The whole CDR3 reads CASSSESGELFF.

Regarding this clone: The CDR3 is cut off 3 residues early in the read; its end comes from the germline J gene. The J gene is TRBJ1-1, the V gene TRBV18; a possible D gene is TRBD1 (6 bases). The CDR3 runs to 13 residues. Germline values: CDR1 KGHSH, CDR2 LQKENI. The V end lost 6 bases, the J end lost 1 base, and 9 bases lay between the germline ends. CDR3 bases read: TGTGCCAGCTCCCTGGGACAGAACACTGAA. It codes for CASSLGQNTE. The full CDR3 is CASSLGQNTEAFF.

A note on this clone: The read ends 3 residues shy of where the CDR3 ends; the end is completed using the germline J gene. The chain is built from TRBV9 and TRBJ2-1; 11 nucleotides line up with TRBD1. This CDR3 contains 14 residues. The germline V gene encodes CDR1 SGDLS and CDR2 YYNGEE. Trimming at V came to 5 bases and at J to 6 bases, leaving 4 bases not matched to a gene. CDR3 in amino acids: CASRDRGLGNEQFF. The CDR3 bases that were read are TGTGCCAGCAGGGACAGGGGGCTTGGCAATGAG.

Worth noting for this clone: The read is 3 residues too short to cover the CDR3 end, so that end is filled in from the germline J gene. The rearrangement uses TRBV20-1 and TRBJ2-5; 9 bases match TRBD1. This CDR3 region has 12 residues. Germline V gives CDR1 DFQATT, CDR2 SNEGSKA (reference sequence). The junction had 3 bases not matched to a gene; V was cut back by 6 bases and J by 4 bases. CDR3 DNA (partial): TGCAGTGCACAGGGGGCGGGAGAGACC. This codes for CSAQGAGET. Given in full, the CDR3 is CSAQGAGETQYF.

Turning to this clone: The read ends 3 residues early relative to the CDR3; the germline J gene fills the gap. The gene calls are TRBV5-6 and TRBJ2-2; 7 bases are a match to TRBD1. The CDR3 loop spans 15 amino acids. V was pared by 6 bases and J by 2 bases, with 7 bases of the junction left unmatched. CDR1 and CDR2 from the germline V gene are SGHDT and YYEEEE. The sequenced part of the CDR3 DNA is TGTGCCAGCACAAGACAGGGATTAAACACCGGGGAG. This encodes CASTRQGLNTGE. The entire CDR3 sequence reads CASTRQGLNTGELFF.

Worth noting for this clone: The CDR3 end is not reached by the read, which stops 3 residues before it; the germline J gene fills it in. The V call is TRBV19, the J call TRBJ2-2; possible D gene TRBD2, 6 bases. The germline CDR1 and CDR2 sequences are LNHDA and SQIVND (reference sequence). The CDR3 consists of 16 residues. V lost 3 bases, J lost 1 base, and 12 bases lay in between. CDR3 sequence: CASSIGGVRNTGELFF. CDR3 DNA (partial): TGTGCCAGTAGTATCGGCGGGGTGCGGAACACCGGGGAG.

To note about this clone: The sequence runs out 3 residues before the end of the CDR3; the remainder is reconstructed from the germline J gene. The chain employs TRBV18 and TRBJ2-3; the match to TRBD1 covers 9 bases. V lost 0 bases and J lost 6; bases outside the gene matches: 4. The CDR3 has 15 amino acids. The germline gives CDR1 KGHSH, CDR2 LQKENI. Incomplete CDR3 DNA: TGTGCCAGCTCACCACCGGGGACAGGGAGTGATACG. Encoded protein: CASSPPGTGSDT. In full, the CDR3 reads CASSPPGTGSDTQYF.

A note on this clone: A read error may account for a junction end that differs from germline. Read sequence stops 3 residues before the CDR3 end, and the germline J gene provides the missing end. V usage is TRBV19 and J usage is TRBJ2-3, with 8 bases that match TRBD1. This CDR3 comprises 14 residues. Germline CDR1 reads LNHDA; CDR2 reads SQIVND (reference sequence). CDR3 in amino acids: CASKRDRSTDAQYF. The sequenced part of the CDR3 DNA is TGTGCCAGTAAGAGGGACAGGAGCACAGATGCG.

With regard to this clone: The DNA ends 3 residues before the CDR3 does, and the rest of the CDR3 is filled in from the germline J gene. J is TRBJ1-2 and V is TRBV7-9; D not certain. Germline-derived CDR1 and CDR2 are SEHNR and FQNEAQ (reference sequence). The CDR3 runs 13 residues. The CDR3 is CASSLHQREGYTF. CDR3 DNA (partial): TGTGCCAGCAGCTTACACCAGAGAGAGGGC.

With regard to this clone: The read comes to an end 3 residues before the CDR3 does, leaving the germline J gene to fill in the end. This chain uses TRBV20-1 with TRBJ2-2; 7 bases are a match to TRBD2. CDR1 DFQATT and CDR2 SNEGSKA come from the germline V gene (reference sequence). Losses at the gene ends were 1 base for V and 5 bases for J; bases not matched to a gene: 10. The CDR3 length is 16 residues. The CDR3 loop reads CSARGGSSGRTGELFF. CDR3 DNA, as far as it was read: TGCAGTGCTAGAGGGGGGTCTAGCGGCCGAACCGGGGAG.

This clone is identified as medium-sized (0.01 to 0.1%) from frequency. Read sequence stops 3 residues before the CDR3 end, and the germline J gene provides the missing end. V is TRBV7-9 and J is TRBJ2-2, with D maybe TRBD1 (6 bases). In germline, CDR1 is SEHNR, CDR2 FQNEAQ (reference sequence). V was pared by 6 bases and J by 5 bases, with 10 bases between. This CDR3 contains 13 residues. The sequenced CDR3 bases are TGTGCCAGCAGACAACAGGGAACCGGGGAG. It specifies CASRQQGTGE. From start to end, the CDR3 is CASRQQGTGELFF. The entire variable domain, with the rest obtained from reference TRBV7-9 and TRBJ2-2, is as follows: DTGVSQNPRHKITKRGQNVTFRCDPISEHNRLYWYRQTLGQGPEFLTYFQNEAQLEKSRLLSDRFSAERPKGSFSTLEIQRTEQGDSAMYLCASRQQGTGELFFGEGSRLTVL.

Regarding this clone: The read comes to an end 3 residues before the CDR3 does, leaving the germline J gene to fill in the end. The V and J genes are TRBV2 and TRBJ2-7, with 7 nucleotides matching TRBD1. The CDR3 extends over 15 amino acids. V lost 1 base, J lost 2 bases, and 5 bases stayed unmatched. Germline CDR1 SNHLY, CDR2 FYNNEI. CDR3 region: CASSEEQGPTYEQYF. The covered CDR3 bases are TGTGCCAGCAGTGAAGAACAGGGGCCTACCTACGAG.

In regard to this clone: With the read ending 3 residues before the CDR3 end, the germline J gene is used to fill in that end. The rearrangement uses TRBV4-1 and TRBJ1-5; D perhaps matches TRBD1 (5 bases). The length of the CDR3 is 17 residues. CDR1 is MGHRA, CDR2 YSYEKL, per germline. Trimming cost V 2 bases and J 7 bases, with 21 bases left between them. The sequenced CDR3 bases are TGCGCCAGCAGCCAAAACTCCGGGACTCTTGTAAAACAGCCC. It translates to CASSQNSGTLVKQP. The entire CDR3 protein is CASSQNSGTLVKQPQHF.

Comments on this clone: The read ends 3 residues before the CDR3 terminus; that terminus is restored from the germline J gene. V usage is TRBV20-1 and J usage is TRBJ1-2; TRBD1 might be the D (5 bases). The V end was cut by 3 bases, the J end by 1 base, with 15 bases between. The CDR3 is made up of 15 amino acids. The germline CDR1 and CDR2 sequences are DFQATT and SNEGSKA (reference sequence). The CDR3 here is CSASSQAGGNYGYTF. Incomplete CDR3 DNA: TGCAGTGCTAGCTCCCAGGCCGGGGGTAACTATGGC.

Worth noting for this clone: The missing CDR3 end, 3 residues past where the read stops, is filled in from the germline J gene. The chain joins TRBV2 to TRBJ1-1; possible D gene TRBD1, 5 bases. Germline V gene data show CDR1 as SNHLY and CDR2 as FYNNEI. The CDR3 has 14 amino acids. Incomplete CDR3 DNA: TGTGCCAGCAGGACGGCGGGGGGGACCTTGGAA. This encodes CASRTAGGTLE. In full, the CDR3 reads CASRTAGGTLEAFF.

A remark on this clone: The read gets to within 3 residues of the CDR3 end, and the germline J gene fills in the rest. The V gene is TRBV5-1, the J gene TRBJ1-4; 7 nucleotides align to TRBD1. Trimming at V came to 4 bases and at J to 10 bases, leaving 10 bases not matched to a gene. The CDR3 has 14 amino acids. CDR1 and CDR2 from the germline V gene are SGHRS and YFSETQ. The CDR3 bases that were read are TGCGCCAGCAGCCTGACAGGGCAAGGTCTAAAA. Protein sequence: CASSLTGQGLK. The full CDR3 protein reads CASSLTGQGLKLFF. Full variable domain (outside the CDR3, taken from reference TRBV5-1 and TRBJ1-4): KAGVTQTPRYLIKTRGQQVTLSCSPISGHRSVSWYQQTPGQGLQFLFEYFSETQRNKGNFPGRFSGRQFSNSRSEMNVSTLELGDSALYLCASSLTGQGLKLFFGSGTQLSVL.

In the case of this clone: The read stops 3 residues short of the end of the CDR3; the missing end is completed from the germline J gene. The chain employs TRBV20-1 and TRBJ2-7, with 9 bases lining up with TRBD1. Germline lookup yields CDR1 DFQATT and CDR2 SNEGSKA (reference sequence). The length of the CDR3 is 19 residues. The trim removed 6 bases at V and 2 bases at J, leaving 23 bases unmatched. The CDR3 protein is CSARPRGQGYLLGTYEQYF. CDR3 DNA, as far as it was read: TGCAGTGCCCGACCTCGGGGACAGGGCTATTTATTAGGCACCTACGAG.

Notes on this clone: Read sequence stops 3 residues before the CDR3 end, and the germline J gene provides the missing end. This rearrangement joins TRBV24-1 to TRBJ2-7; possibly TRBD1 or TRBD2 for D (5 bases each). Trimming removed 5 bases from V and 3 bases from J, with 10 bases in between. In germline, CDR1 is KGHDR, CDR2 SFDVKD. The CDR3 has 13 amino acids. The CDR3 bases that were read are TGTGCCACCAGTGGGGCAGGGAGCTACGAG. Protein product: CATSGAGSYE. The entire CDR3 protein is CATSGAGSYEQYF.

Incomplete CDR3 DNA: TGTGCCAGCAGTTCCTCTAATACCGGGGAG. This gives the protein CASSSSNTGE. Given in full, the CDR3 is CASSSSNTGELFF. The chain combines TRBV6-2 or TRBV6-3 with TRBJ2-2; D not certain. The CDR3 extends 3 residues past the end of the read, so its final part is completed from the germline J gene. Trimming took 4 bases from V and 5 from J, leaving 8 bases between them. The germline V gene encodes CDR1 MNHEY and CDR2 SVGEGT. CDR3 length equals 13 residues.

Notes on this clone: The CDR3 goes on 3 residues after the read ends, and that part is filled in from the germline J gene. The chain employs TRBV6-2 or TRBV6-3 and TRBJ2-3; D is unclear. Germline CDR1 is MNHEY and CDR2 is SVGEGT. V was clipped by 5 bases and J by 2 bases, with 11 bases between them. This CDR3 region has 14 residues. The covered CDR3 bases are TGTGCCAGCAGTACTTACGGGTCCACAGATACG. Residues: CASSTYGSTDT. The CDR3 as a whole reads CASSTYGSTDTQYF.

In the case of this clone: The CDR3 extends 3 residues past the end of the read, so its final part is completed from the germline J gene. The V gene is TRBV19, the J gene TRBJ1-2, with a tentative D call TRBD1 (5 bases). Trimming stripped 5 bases from V and 7 bases from J, with 11 bases between. CDR1 LNHDA and CDR2 SQIVND come from the germline V gene (reference sequence). CDR3 length: 12 amino acids. CDR3 sequence reads: CASSAQGGGYTF. The CDR3 DNA, read in part, is TGTGCCAGTAGTGCCCAGGGTGGTGGC.

A note on this clone: The read gets to within 3 residues of the CDR3 end, and the germline J gene fills in the rest. The chain couples TRBV5-1 to TRBJ1-2; D is unresolved. CDR1 is SGHRS and CDR2 is YFSETQ in the germline V gene. Trimming removed 5 bases at V and 0 bases at J, with 17 bases between. This CDR3 spans 16 amino acids. CDR3 region: CASSFRRASTNYGYTF. CDR3 DNA (partial): TGCGCCAGCAGTTTCCGGAGGGCATCCACTAACTATGGC. Complete variable domain (other parts from reference TRBV5-1 and TRBJ1-2): KAGVTQTPRYLIKTRGQQVTLSCSPISGHRSVSWYQQTPGQGLQFLFEYFSETQRNKGNFPGRFSGRQFSNSRSEMNVSTLELGDSALYLCASSFRRASTNYGYTFGSGTRLTVV.

Turning to this clone: The read terminates 3 residues ahead of where the CDR3 ends, so the germline J gene completes it. The rearrangement links TRBV5-1 to TRBJ1-4, with TRBD1 matching over 7 bases. The V gene's germline CDR1 is SGHRS and CDR2 YFSETQ. This CDR3 has 14 residues. Germline trimming cut 4 bases from V and 7 bases from J; bases unmatched to any gene: 7. CDR3 amino acids: CASSPVQGGEKLFF. Incomplete CDR3 DNA: TGCGCCAGCAGCCCGGTTCAGGGGGGTGAAAAA.

Concerning this clone itself: The sequenced fragment ends 3 residues before the CDR3 boundary, so the rest is inferred from the germline J gene. The chain couples TRBV5-1 to TRBJ2-2, with D possibly matching TRBD1 (6 bases). Germline V gives CDR1 SGHRS, CDR2 YFSETQ. The V and J ends lost 2 bases and 0 bases respectively, with 8 bases between them. The CDR3 extends over 15 amino acids. The CDR3 region is CASSLQGSNTGELFF. The part of the CDR3 DNA that was read is TGCGCCAGCAGCTTACAGGGTTCGAACACCGGGGAG.

A note on this clone: The read comes to an end 3 residues before the CDR3 does, leaving the germline J gene to fill in the end. The chain links TRBV19 to TRBJ1-1; D ambiguous. Per germline, CDR1 LNHDA and CDR2 SQIVND (reference sequence). Trimming shortened V by 5 bases and J by 1 base, and 8 bases separated the two germline ends. The CDR3 is made up of 13 amino acids. CDR3: CASSARQNTEAFF. Partial CDR3 DNA: TGTGCCAGTAGTGCCAGACAGAACACTGAA.

The CDR3 DNA, read in part, is TGTGCAAGTCGCTTATCAAAACCCCAGGGCGGTGAA. This translates into CASRLSKPQGGE. The CDR3 in full is CASRLSKPQGGEAFF. The V call is TRBV11-3, the J call TRBJ1-1, with TRBD1 as a possible D gene (5 bases). Coverage ceases 3 residues before the CDR3 finishes, and the germline J gene fills in the end. The CDR3 is made up of 15 amino acids. Germline loops: CDR1 SGHNT, CDR2 YENEEA.

As regards this clone: With the read ending 3 residues before the CDR3 end, the germline J gene is used to fill in that end. J is TRBJ2-5 and V is TRBV5-1, with TRBD1 as a possible D gene (5 bases). The CDR3 runs to 15 residues. V was shortened by 3 bases and J by 0 bases, with 12 bases between the two germline ends. The germline V gene encodes CDR1 SGHRS and CDR2 YFSETQ. Here the CDR3 reads CASSSQTAYQETQYF. The CDR3 DNA, read in part, is TGCGCCAGCAGCTCCCAGACAGCGTACCAAGAGACC.